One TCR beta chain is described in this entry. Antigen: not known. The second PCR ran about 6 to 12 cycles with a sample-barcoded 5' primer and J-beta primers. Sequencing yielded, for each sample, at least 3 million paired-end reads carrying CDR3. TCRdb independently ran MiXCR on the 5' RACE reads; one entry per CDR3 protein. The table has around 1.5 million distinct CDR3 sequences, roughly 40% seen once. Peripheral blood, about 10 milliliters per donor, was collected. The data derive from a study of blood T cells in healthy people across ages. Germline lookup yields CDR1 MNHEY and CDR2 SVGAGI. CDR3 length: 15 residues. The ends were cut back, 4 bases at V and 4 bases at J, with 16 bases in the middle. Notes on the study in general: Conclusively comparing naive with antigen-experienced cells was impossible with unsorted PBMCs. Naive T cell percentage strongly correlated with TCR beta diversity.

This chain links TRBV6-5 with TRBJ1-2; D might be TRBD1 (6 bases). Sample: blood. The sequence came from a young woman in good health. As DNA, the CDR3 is TGTGCCAGCAGTTCCACTCTTGGGGGCTCCTATGGCTACACCTTC. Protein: CASSSTLGGSYGYTF.